Presented here are 8 T cell receptor beta chains from one specimen sequenced in a study of a mutant IDH1 vaccine in newly diagnosed glioma. No antigen has been identified for these receptors. Repertoires were generated with immunoSEQ multiplex PCR, while TCRdb's copy carries only in-frame clones and drops some. The sample yields roughly 60,000 clones, about four fifths seen once. Time point of the sample: week 35, safety follow-up. Topical imiquimod was applied with each vaccine dose, which held 300 ug of mutant IDH1 20-mer peptide. The material sequenced was PBMCs, taken from a glioma patient whose treatment included an IDH1 peptide vaccine. These receptors originate from a man aged 35 to 55 with glioma.

This clone was picked up one time. The chain links TRBV11-2 to TRBJ2-7, with D unclear. V gave up 9 bases and J gave up 7 bases, with 13 bases separating them. The germline CDR1 and CDR2 sequences are SGHAT and FQNNGV. This CDR3 contains 11 residues. The CDR3 DNA sequence: TGTGCCAGTGGATCGCTTCTGGAGCAGTACTTC. Encoded protein: CASGSLLEQYF.

The gene calls are TRBV9 and TRBJ2-7; D possibly uses TRBD1 or TRBD2 (6 bases each). This CDR3 has 15 amino acids. Germline V CDR1 and CDR2: SGDLS, YYNGEE. V was cut by 4 bases and J by 2 bases, with 16 bases left in between. The CDR3 DNA reads as TGTGCCAGCAGCCCCTCCCCGGGGGCCGCCTACGAGCAGTACTTC. Translated: CASSPSPGAAYEQYF.

This clone was recorded a few times. The chain is built from TRBV7-2 and TRBJ2-3, with 7 bases identical to TRBD2. The length of the CDR3 is 16 residues. Per the germline V gene, CDR1 is SGHTA and CDR2 is FQGNSA. V shed 6 bases, J shed 1 base, and the junction held 10 bases outside the gene matches. The CDR3 nucleotides read TGTGCCAGCAGACTAGTGGGCGGGAGACGCACAGATACGCAGTATTTT. Translating it yields CASRLVGGRRTDTQYF. The full variable domain, rest sourced from reference TRBV7-2 and TRBJ2-3, is GAGVSQSPSNKVTEKGKDVELRCDPISGHTALYWYRQSLGQGLEFLIYFQGNSAPDKSGLPSDRFSAERTGGSVSTLTIQRTQQEDSAVYLCASRLVGGRRTDTQYFGPGTRLTVL.

The chain couples TRBV6-5 to TRBJ1-1, with D maybe TRBD1 (6 bases). The germline CDR1 and CDR2 sequences are MNHEY and SVGAGI. CDR3 length equals 14 residues. V was clipped by 7 bases and J by 0 bases, with 12 bases between them. DNA of the CDR3: TGTGCCAGCAAACGAACAGGGATGAACACTGAAGCTTTCTTT. Its protein is CASKRTGMNTEAFF.

The chain has TRBV9 and TRBJ2-4, with D perhaps TRBD2 (5 bases). Germline values: CDR1 SGDLS, CDR2 YYNGEE. The CDR3 spans 16 residues. The V end lost 0 bases, the J end lost 2 bases, and 12 bases lay between the germline ends. CDR3 DNA sequence: TGTGCCAGCAGCGTAGGGGCTAGCCCTTCCAAAAACATTCAGTACTTC. It specifies CASSVGASPSKNIQYF.

The gene calls are TRBV13 and TRBJ1-3, with a tentative D call TRBD1 (5 bases). Germline assignment: CDR1 PRHDT and CDR2 FYEKMQ (reference sequence). Trimming took off 5 bases at V and 2 bases at J, with 19 bases between the two ends. The CDR3 length is 17 residues. The CDR3 DNA is TGTGCCAGCAGCCTAATGGGGGGTCGGAGTCCTGGAAACACCATATATTTT. It encodes CASSLMGGRSPGNTIYF.

This chain uses TRBV5-1 with TRBJ2-4, with D tentatively TRBD1 (5 bases). The CDR3 totals 16 residues. CDR1 SGHRS and CDR2 YFSETQ come from the germline V gene. V lost 0 bases and J lost 7, with 17 bases in between. CDR3 amino acids: CASSLVAGISLNIQYF. The CDR3 DNA reads as TGCGCCAGCAGCTTGGTGGCAGGGATTTCCTTGAACATTCAGTACTTC. Together with reference TRBV5-1 and TRBJ2-4, the CDR3 gives the full variable domain: KAGVTQTPRYLIKTRGQQVTLSCSPISGHRSVSWYQQTPGQGLQFLFEYFSETQRNKGNFPGRFSGRQFSNSRSEMNVSTLELGDSALYLCASSLVAGISLNIQYFGAGTRLSVL.

The CDR3 region is CAWSGGGGETQYF. The CDR3 DNA reads as TGTGCCTGGAGTGGAGGAGGGGGGGAGACCCAGTACTTC. The genes are TRBV30 and TRBJ2-5; the D gene could be TRBD1 or TRBD2 (6 bases each). The CDR3 contains 13 residues. The V gene's germline CDR1 is GTSNPN and CDR2 SVGIG (reference sequence). Trimming removed 1 base at V and 5 bases at J, with 11 bases between.